Listed here is a single TCR beta chain. This CDR3 region has 17 residues. In germline, CDR1 is LNHDA, CDR2 SQIVND (reference sequence). The ends were cut back, 1 base at V and 2 bases at J, with 15 bases in the middle. Enrollment of patients from Seattle took place during active infection, with longitudinal follow-up. This sample is part of a study of blood T cell repertoires in COVID-19. About the research overall: COVID-19 samples, acute and convalescent, were from the United States, Italy and Spain. The cDNA or gDNA used as material had been derived from T cells, B-cell-depleted T cells, or PBMCs.

Original analysis: Reference gene primer amplification yielded estimated nucleated cell counts. TCRdb keeps only in-frame clones here, not all; method: immunoSEQ multiplex PCR. The D gene and trimming were derived from the DNA, and the V and J assignments and clone size from that table. This sample yields 150,000 to 180,000 clones, of which approximately 85% are seen a single time; more than 7.5% belongs to the top ten. J is TRBJ2-4 and V is TRBV19, with D hard to call. This clonotype was sampled from a woman aged 60-75 years with COVID-19, enrolled during active disease. Source material: peripheral blood. CDR3 in DNA: TGTGCCAGTAGTATAGCGACATTGGTCGGAACCAAAAACATTCAGTACTTC. Translating it yields CASSIATLVGTKNIQYF.